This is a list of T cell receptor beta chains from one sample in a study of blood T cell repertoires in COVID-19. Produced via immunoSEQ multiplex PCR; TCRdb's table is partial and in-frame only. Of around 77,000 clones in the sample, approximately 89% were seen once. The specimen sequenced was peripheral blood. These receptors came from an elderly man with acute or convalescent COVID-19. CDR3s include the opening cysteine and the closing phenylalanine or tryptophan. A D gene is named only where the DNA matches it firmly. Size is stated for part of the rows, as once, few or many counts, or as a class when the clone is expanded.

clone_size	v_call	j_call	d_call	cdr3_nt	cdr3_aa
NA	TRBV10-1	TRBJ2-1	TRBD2	TGCGCCAGCAGTGAGTGGCTAGCGGGACGGGATGAGCAGTTCTTC	CASSEWLAGRDEQFF
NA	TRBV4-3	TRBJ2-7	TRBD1	TGCGCCAGCAGCCCCGGACAGGGGGAAGGGAAGCAGTACTTC	CASSPGQGEGKQYF
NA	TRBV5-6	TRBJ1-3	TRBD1	TGTGCCAGCAGAGGGGACAGGGGGCTTGGAAACACCATATATTTT	CASRGDRGLGNTIYF
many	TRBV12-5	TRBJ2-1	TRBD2	TGTGCTAGTGGTATAAGACTAGCGGGAGTTAAATACAATGAGCAGTTCTTC	CASGIRLAGVKYNEQFF
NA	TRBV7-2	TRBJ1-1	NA	TGTGCCAGCAGCCCTCAAAGCGGGATAAACACTGAAGCTTTCTTT	CASSPQSGINTEAFF
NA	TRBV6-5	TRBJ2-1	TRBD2	TGTGCCAGCAGTTACGAAACCGGGACTAGCCGATTTTGGGAGTTCTTC	CASSYETGTSRFWEFF
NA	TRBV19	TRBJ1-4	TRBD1	TGTGCCAGTAGCAGGACAGGGGGTGGTGAAAAACTGTTTTTT	CASSRTGGGEKLFF
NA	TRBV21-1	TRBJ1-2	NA	TGTGCCAGCATCAGCGGGGAGTATGGCTACACCTTC	CASISGEYGYTF
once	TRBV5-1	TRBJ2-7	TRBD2	TGCGCCAGCACCATTAGCGGGGGGATTGACTACGAGCAGTACTTC	CASTISGGIDYEQYF
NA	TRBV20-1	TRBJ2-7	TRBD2	TGCAGTGCTGAAGCTCTCGGACTAGAGTACTTC	CSAEALGLEYF
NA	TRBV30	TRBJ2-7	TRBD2	TGTGCCTGGGAGCGGGGGGAAGAGCAGTACTTC	CAWERGEEQYF
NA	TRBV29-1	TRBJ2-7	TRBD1	TGCAGCGCCGACAGGGGCTACGAGCAGTACTTC	CSADRGYEQYF
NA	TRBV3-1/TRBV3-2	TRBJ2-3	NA	TGTGCCAGCAGCCCGACTGGCACAGGGGATACGCAGTATTTT	CASSPTGTGDTQYF
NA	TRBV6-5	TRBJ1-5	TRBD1	TGTGCCAGCAGTCATCGACAGGGTAATCAGCCCCAGCATTTT	CASSHRQGNQPQHF
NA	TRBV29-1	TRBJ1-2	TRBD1	TGCAGCGTTGAAGGAAGGCGGGACAGCCATGGCTACACCTTC	CSVEGRRDSHGYTF
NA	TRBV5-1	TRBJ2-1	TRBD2	TGCGCTAGCGAGGCTAGCGGATCCTACAATGAGCAGTTCTTC	CASEASGSYNEQFF
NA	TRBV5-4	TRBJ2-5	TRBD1	TGTGCCAGCACCGGGACAGGGAGCATAGAGACCCAGTACTTC	CASTGTGSIETQYF
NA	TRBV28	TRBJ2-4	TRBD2	TGTGCCAGCAGCACCGGGACTAGGGGAAACATTCAGTACTTC	CASSTGTRGNIQYF
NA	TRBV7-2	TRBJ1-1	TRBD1	TGTGCCAGCAGAATCGACAGGGGACAAGCTTTCTTT	CASRIDRGQAFF
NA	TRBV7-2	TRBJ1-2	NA	TGTGCCAGCAGCTACCGGGCAGGGGACTACGGCTACACCTTC	CASSYRAGDYGYTF
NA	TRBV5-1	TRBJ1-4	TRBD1	TGCGCCAGCGCAAGACAGGGGGAAGAGGGTGAAAAACTGTTTTTT	CASARQGEEGEKLFF
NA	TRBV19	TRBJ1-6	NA	TGTGCCAGTAGTGATACGGCGGCGGGTGGATGGTCACCCCTCCACTTT	CASSDTAAGGWSPLHF
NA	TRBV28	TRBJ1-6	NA	TGTGCCAGCAGTGTTCAGATGAGGGGGGGTTCACCCCTCCACTTT	CASSVQMRGGSPLHF
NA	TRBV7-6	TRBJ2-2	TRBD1	TGTGCCAGCAGCTCACAACCGGGACAGGGTACGAACACCGGGGAGCTGTTTTTT	CASSSQPGQGTNTGELFF
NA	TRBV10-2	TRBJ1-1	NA	TGCGCCAGCAGACGCGGGACACAGGGACGGGGGGTAGCGAACACTGAAGCTTTCTTT	CASRRGTQGRGVANTEAFF
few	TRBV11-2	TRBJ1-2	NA	TGTGCCAGCAGCTTCGCTCAGGGGAAAGGGGATGGCTACACCTTC	CASSFAQGKGDGYTF
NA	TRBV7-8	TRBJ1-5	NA	TGTGCCAGCAGCGCAACAGGGAGCAATCAGCCCCAGCATTTT	CASSATGSNQPQHF
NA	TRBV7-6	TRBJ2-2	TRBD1	TGTGCCAGCAGCCCCTCGACAGGGTCGAACACCGGGGAGCTGTTTTTT	CASSPSTGSNTGELFF
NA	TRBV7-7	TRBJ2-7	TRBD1	TGTGCCAGCAGCTTAGGCGCAGGGGGCATGGACGAGCAGTACTTC	CASSLGAGGMDEQYF
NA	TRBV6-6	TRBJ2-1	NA	TGTGCCAGCCTGGAGACAGCTTACAATGAGCAGTTCTTC	CASLETAYNEQFF
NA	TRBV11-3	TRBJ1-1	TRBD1	TGTGCCAGCAGCACAGGGGTTGATGAAGCTTTCTTT	CASSTGVDEAFF
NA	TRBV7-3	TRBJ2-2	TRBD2	TGTGCCAGCAGCCGCACGGGGGGGCGAGACACCGGGGAGCTGTTTTTT	CASSRTGGRDTGELFF
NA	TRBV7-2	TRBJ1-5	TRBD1	TGTGCCAGCAGCGGGACAGGCAATCAGCCCCAGCATTTT	CASSGTGNQPQHF
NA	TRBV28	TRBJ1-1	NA	TGTGCCAGCATCTTCTTCAGGGCCTCGAACACTGAAGCTTTCTTT	CASIFFRASNTEAFF
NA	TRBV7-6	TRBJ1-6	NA	TGTGCCAGCAGCTTAGGGACACTCTTTCTCTACTCCTATAATTCACCCCTCCACTTT	CASSLGTLFLYSYNSPLHF
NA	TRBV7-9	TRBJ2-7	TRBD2	TGTGCCAGCAGCCCCCCTAGAGCGGGAGGGCCGCTCTACGAGCAGTACTTC	CASSPPRAGGPLYEQYF